This TCR beta chain was captured in a study of cytomegalovirus exposure and HLA in healthy donors. The CDR3 covers 14 residues. The V and J ends lost 6 bases and 10 bases, in that order; junction bases with no gene match: 10. The germline CDR1 and CDR2 sequences are SNHLY and FYNNEI. Study results and caveats: The majority of TCR sequences were rare, yet some public TCRs appeared in many donors. The study flagged some 170 TCR beta chains as cytomegalovirus-associated. Published work reported that the classifier diagnosed cytomegalovirus status with high specificity and sensitivity.

Comments on this clone: Antigen: not known.

Libraries were prepared by immunoSEQ multiplex PCR; TCRdb keeps only in-frame clonotypes and omits some of them. The repertoire includes approximately 220,000 clones, about 86% of them detected once, and about 3% sits in the top ten. The sample was PBMCs. The receptor was isolated from a man aged 18-30 years in good health and CMV-seronegative. The chain recombines TRBV2 with TRBJ1-5, with TRBD1 matching 9 bases. For the CDR3, the DNA is TGTGCCAGCAGGGCTGACAGGGGGGAACTCCCCCAGCATTTT. Protein sequence: CASRADRGELPQHF.